This T cell receptor (beta chain) came from a study of blood T cell repertoires in COVID-19. Per the germline V gene, CDR1 is SGHTA and CDR2 is FQGTGA. V shed 6 bases and J 4 bases; nucleotides not matched to a gene: 8. The CDR3 length is 15 residues. The protocol was immunoSEQ multiplex PCR, while the TCRdb copy is restricted to in-frame clones and leaves out a portion. The sample consists of roughly 23,000 clones, 85% to 90% of them appearing once. The TCR originated in a woman older than 75 with active COVID-19. Sequencing was done on a sample of peripheral blood. The chain joins TRBV7-3 to TRBJ2-2; 7 bases map to TRBD1. The CDR3 DNA reads TGTGCCAGCAGAGAGGGGGCGGCGAGCACCGGGGAGCTGTTTTTT. Translated, it gives CASREGAASTGELFF.